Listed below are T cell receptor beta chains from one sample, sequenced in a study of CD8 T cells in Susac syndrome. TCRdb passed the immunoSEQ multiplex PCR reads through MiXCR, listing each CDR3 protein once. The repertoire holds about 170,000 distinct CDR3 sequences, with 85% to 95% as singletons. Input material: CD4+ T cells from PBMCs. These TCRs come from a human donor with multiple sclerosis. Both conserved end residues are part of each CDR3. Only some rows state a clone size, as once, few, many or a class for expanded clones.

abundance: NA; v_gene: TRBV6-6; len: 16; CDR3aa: CASRDPGTSGSYEQYF
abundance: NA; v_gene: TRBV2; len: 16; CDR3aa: CASSEVISSGANVLTF
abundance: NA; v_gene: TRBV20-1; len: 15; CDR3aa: CSARDRPSGGNEQFF
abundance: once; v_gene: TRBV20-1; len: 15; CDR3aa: CSANDYSGRTETQYF
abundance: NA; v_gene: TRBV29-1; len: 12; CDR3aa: CSVDGQTYEQYF
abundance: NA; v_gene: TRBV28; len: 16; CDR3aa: CASSSPFQRGVPEQFF
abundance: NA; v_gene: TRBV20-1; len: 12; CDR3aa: CSPREFTDTQYF
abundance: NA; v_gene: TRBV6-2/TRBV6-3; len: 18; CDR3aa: CASRLGLAGTPGRETQYF
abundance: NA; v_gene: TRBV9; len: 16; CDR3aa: CASSVGSGQGNEKLFF
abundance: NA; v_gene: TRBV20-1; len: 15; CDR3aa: CSARDSGGRAYEQYF
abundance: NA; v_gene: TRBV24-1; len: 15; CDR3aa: CATSDPGQGANEQYF
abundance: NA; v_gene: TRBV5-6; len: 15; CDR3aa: CASSLQAGEVETQYF
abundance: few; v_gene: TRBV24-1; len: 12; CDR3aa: CATSVTGFEQYF
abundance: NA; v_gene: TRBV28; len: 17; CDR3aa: CASSIAYGGTNAQPQHF
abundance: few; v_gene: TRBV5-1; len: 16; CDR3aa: CASSLDPSSASYEQYF